Included here is one T cell receptor (beta chain) sequence, with context. Antigen specificity is unknown. The sample comes from a study of T cells in Graves' hyperthyroidism and ophthalmopathy. Study-wide points: Ophthalmopathy got predicted by the model a median around six months before its onset.

V lost 5 bases, J lost 9 bases, and 12 bases stayed unmatched. The germline CDR1 and CDR2 sequences are SGHRS and YFSETQ. The CDR3 totals 16 residues. Template material for amplifying TCR beta CDR3 regions consisted of RNA transcripts. The primer set for the first-round RT-PCR of the TCR CDR3 was HTBI. TCRdb fed the multiplex PCR reads into MiXCR, producing one record per CDR3 protein. The table shows hundreds of thousands of distinct CDR3 sequences, with 20% occurring only once. The source material was blood. The TCR originated in a man aged 30 to 39 with Graves' ophthalmopathy. V is TRBV5-1 and J is TRBJ2-1; 12 nucleotides align to TRBD2. The CDR3 spells CASRELTSGRPREQFF. The CDR3 DNA sequence: TGCGCCAGCAGAGAGCTAACTAGCGGGAGGCCCCGTGAGCAGTTCTTC. The full variable domain, completed using reference TRBV5-1 and TRBJ2-1, is KAGVTQTPRYLIKTRGQQVTLSCSPISGHRSVSWYQQTPGQGLQFLFEYFSETQRNKGNFPGRFSGRQFSNSRSEMNVSTLELGDSALYLCASRELTSGRPREQFFGPGTRLTVL.